The 10 T cell receptor beta chains below come from one sample, sequenced in a study of CD8 T cell repertoires and HIV-1 epitope variants. Measured with immunoSEQ multiplex PCR; TCRdb has only the in-frame clones, and not every one. The sample has about 90,000 clones, roughly 80% seen once; the top ten hold around 25%. Sample: uncultured baseline CD8+ T cells from peripheral blood mononuclear cells (PBMCs). The source of these receptors is a male donor with HIV.

A few counts support this clone. The rearrangement links TRBV28 to TRBJ1-6, with TRBD1 as a possible D gene (6 bases). V was pared by 6 bases and J by 7 bases, with 13 bases between. CDR1 and CDR2 from the germline V gene are MDHEN and SYDVKM. The CDR3 runs 14 residues. The CDR3 coding sequence is TGTGCCAGCAGACGAGCGGACAGAAATTCACCCCTCCACTTT. Its protein is CASRRADRNSPLHF.

The chain combines TRBV28 with TRBJ2-7; 9 bases are shared with TRBD2. V trimming: 5 bases; J trimming: 2 bases; junction bases outside the gene matches: 7. There are 15 residues in the CDR3. The germline V gene has CDR1 MDHEN and CDR2 SYDVKM. The CDR3 sequence is CASSLPAGGPYEQYF. In DNA, the CDR3 is TGTGCCAGCAGTCTCCCAGCGGGAGGCCCCTACGAGCAGTACTTC.

The chain is built from TRBV6-4 and TRBJ2-7, with D unclear. Trimming removed 10 bases from V and 4 bases from J, with 5 bases in between. Germline assignment: CDR1 MRHNA and CDR2 SNTAGT. The CDR3 contains 9 residues. The DNA for the CDR3 is TGTGCCACCGCTTACGAGCAGTACTTC. It specifies CATAYEQYF.

The V call is TRBV4-2, the J call TRBJ1-2; maybe TRBD1 (5 bases). This CDR3 region has 16 residues. The germline V gene encodes CDR1 LGHNA and CDR2 YNFKEQ. Trimming took 0 bases from V and 0 from J, leaving 11 bases between them. Here the CDR3 reads CASSQDTGGTNYGYTF. The DNA for the CDR3 is TGTGCCAGCAGCCAAGATACGGGGGGAACTAACTATGGCTACACCTTC.

The chain couples TRBV6-5 to TRBJ2-5; 14 nucleotides match TRBD2. V trimming: 2 bases; J trimming: 3 bases; junction bases outside the gene matches: 2. The CDR3 length is 16 residues. Germline loops: CDR1 MNHEY, CDR2 SVGAGI. CDR3 DNA: TGTGCCAGCAGTTACGCGGGACTAGCGGGAGAAGAGACCCAGTACTTC. Amino acid sequence: CASSYAGLAGEETQYF.

V usage is TRBV5-5 and J usage is TRBJ1-4; 7 nucleotides align to TRBD1. The trim removed 4 bases at V and 8 bases at J, leaving 8 bases unmatched. Germline V gene data show CDR1 as SGHKS and CDR2 as YYEKEE (reference sequence). The CDR3 runs to 14 residues. CDR3 region: CASSLNRGGEKLFF. The CDR3 DNA sequence: TGTGCCAGCAGCCTGAACAGGGGAGGCGAAAAACTGTTTTTT. Looking up the rest from reference TRBV5-5 and TRBJ1-4 gives the full variable domain: DAGVTQSPTHLIKTRGQQVTLRCSPISGHKSVSWYQQVLGQGPQFIFQYYEKEERGRGNFPDRFSARQFPNYSSELNVNALLLGDSALYLCASSLNRGGEKLFFGSGTQLSVL.

This chain links TRBV28 with TRBJ1-4; 10 bases match TRBD1. CDR1 and CDR2 (germline): MDHEN, SYDVKM. The CDR3 sequence is 15 residues long. The J segment lost 6 bases and the V segment lost 2 bases, leaving 3 bases of the junction unmatched. The CDR3 is CASSLGTGEHEKLFF. CDR3 nucleotide sequence: TGTGCCAGCAGTTTAGGGACAGGGGAGCATGAAAAACTGTTTTTT. The full variable domain, with the rest looked up from reference TRBV28 and TRBJ1-4, is DVKVTQSSRYLVKRTGEKVFLECVQDMDHENMFWYRQDPGLGLRLIYFSYDVKMKEKGDIPEGYSVSREKKERFSLILESASTNQTSMYLCASSLGTGEHEKLFFGSGTQLSVL.

V and J are TRBV7-6 and TRBJ2-7, with 7 bases aligning to TRBD1. The CDR3 runs 15 residues. The germline V gene has CDR1 SGHVS and CDR2 FNYEAQ. V lost 3 bases to trimming and J lost 5 bases; unmatched junction nucleotides: 10. For the CDR3, the DNA is TGTGCCAGCAGCTTTTCTGCAGGGGGTGCCCACGAGCAGTACTTC. This translates into CASSFSAGGAHEQYF.

V is TRBV10-3 and J is TRBJ2-1; 8 bases are shared with TRBD2. The CDR3 sequence is 15 residues long. J lost 6 bases, V lost 2 bases, and 6 bases had no gene match. CDR1 and CDR2 (germline): ENHRY, SYGVKD. This CDR3 is CAISEAGTSGNEQFF. DNA of the CDR3: TGTGCCATCAGTGAGGCCGGGACTAGTGGCAATGAGCAGTTCTTC.

The V call is TRBV6-1, the J call TRBJ2-1; 7 nucleotides align to TRBD1. The germline CDR1 and CDR2 sequences are MNHNS and SASEGT. This CDR3 is 15 amino acids long. J was trimmed by 0 bases and V by 2 bases; bases with no gene match: 1. CDR3 coding DNA: TGTGCCAGCAGTGAAAACAGGGGCTCCTACAATGAGCAGTTCTTC. Translating it yields CASSENRGSYNEQFF.